The T cell receptor (beta chain) described here comes from a study of CD8 T cells in ankylosing spondylitis. Germline values: CDR1 SEHNR, CDR2 FQNEAQ (reference sequence). The CDR3 is 15 residues long. The J segment lost 5 bases and the V segment lost 3 bases, leaving 4 bases of the junction unmatched. In this sample, this clonotype turned up many times. The antigen remains undetermined. Making the TCR beta libraries involved quantitative 5'-RACE with molecular barcodes. Via MiXCR, TCRdb re-called the 5' RACE reads, giving one row per CDR3 protein. The sample records more than 100,000 distinct CDR3 sequences, roughly 11% being singletons. Study-wide results and limits: In ankylosing spondylitis blood, a motif of roughly eight highly homologous TCR beta variants appeared characteristic. Those disease-linked clones were CD8+; they were also relatively rare in peripheral blood. Disease-linked clones were reportedly significantly enriched in matched ankylosing spondylitis synovial fluid.

Sequencing input: blood, either unsorted or a sorted T cell fraction (not recorded which). V is TRBV7-9 and J is TRBJ2-2, with 9 bases aligning to TRBD2. This receptor was identified in a female donor with ankylosing spondylitis or in good health (not recorded which). The CDR3: CASSFLAGATGELFF. CDR3 in DNA: TGTGCCAGCAGCTTCTTAGCGGGAGCGACCGGGGAGCTGTTTTTT.